Listed below are T cell receptor beta chains from one sample, sequenced in a study of blood T cell repertoires in COVID-19. Generated by immunoSEQ multiplex PCR, the TCRdb table keeps only in-frame clones and is missing some. The profile covers about 23,000 clones, with 94% appearing a single time and 4% taken by the ten largest. Specimen: peripheral blood. The receptor source for this set is a woman aged 45-59 years with active COVID-19. Each CDR3 is given with its conserved first and last residue. The order of the fields is clone size, D gene, V gene, J gene, CDR3 length, CDR3 protein, CDR3 DNA. D genes are given only for firm matches. A clone size is listed for some rows: how often the clone was seen (once, few, many), or a class if it is expanded.

size: once; D: -; V: TRBV5-4; J: TRBJ1-1; length: 14; CDR3: CASSLDLDRKGAFF; DNA: TGTGCCAGCAGCTTGGATTTGGACCGTAAGGGGGCTTTCTTT
size: once; D: TRBD1; V: TRBV6-6; J: TRBJ1-2; length: 14; CDR3: CASSPTTGYYGYTF; DNA: TGTGCCAGCAGTCCGACGACAGGGTACTATGGCTACACCTTC
size: -; D: TRBD1; V: TRBV9; J: TRBJ2-7; length: 14; CDR3: CASSPRTGSHEQYF; DNA: TGTGCCAGCAGCCCCCGGACAGGGTCGCACGAGCAGTACTTC
size: -; D: -; V: TRBV28; J: TRBJ1-1; length: 15; CDR3: CASSLVEGKNTEAFF; DNA: TGTGCCAGCAGCCTGGTCGAGGGCAAGAACACTGAAGCTTTCTTT
size: -; D: TRBD1; V: TRBV6-2/TRBV6-3; J: TRBJ1-1; length: 17; CDR3: CASSYYPTGALNTEAFF; DNA: TGTGCCAGCAGTTACTACCCGACAGGGGCGCTGAACACTGAAGCTTTCTTT
size: -; D: -; V: TRBV28; J: TRBJ2-5; length: 14; CDR3: CASSLLVAQETQYF; DNA: TGTGCCAGCAGTTTATTGGTAGCCCAAGAGACCCAGTACTTC
size: -; D: -; V: TRBV9; J: TRBJ2-7; length: 13; CDR3: CASSADSTYEQYF; DNA: TGTGCCAGCAGCGCCGACAGTACCTACGAGCAGTACTTC
size: -; D: TRBD2; V: TRBV19; J: TRBJ2-3; length: 17; CDR3: CASSQAGVRTRTDTQYF; DNA: TGTGCCAGTAGTCAAGCGGGGGTCCGCACACGCACAGATACGCAGTATTTT
size: -; D: -; V: TRBV18; J: TRBJ1-5; length: 15; CDR3: CASSPPGTPNQPQHF; DNA: TGTGCCAGCTCACCTCCCGGGACACCCAATCAGCCCCAGCATTTT
size: -; D: TRBD1; V: TRBV28; J: TRBJ1-5; length: 23; CDR3: CASRAQNIVGTGIWGYSNQPQHF; DNA: TGTGCCAGCAGAGCACAGAACATTGTGGGGACAGGGATTTGGGGTTATAGCAATCAGCCCCAGCATTTT
size: -; D: TRBD1; V: TRBV2; J: TRBJ1-2; length: 15; CDR3: CASSDGAQGAYGYTF; DNA: TGTGCCAGCAGTGACGGGGCACAGGGGGCGTATGGCTACACCTTC
size: -; D: TRBD1; V: TRBV5-1; J: TRBJ1-6; length: 14; CDR3: CASSQGTGNSPLHF; DNA: TGCGCCAGCAGCCAGGGGACAGGGAACTCACCCCTCCACTTT
size: -; D: -; V: TRBV28; J: TRBJ1-1; length: 17; CDR3: CASSLYSSLDSPQGAFF; DNA: TGTGCCAGCAGTTTATATTCAAGCCTAGATTCACCCCAGGGGGCTTTCTTT
size: -; D: -; V: TRBV6-6; J: TRBJ1-1; length: 14; CDR3: CASSYSLIPTEAFF; DNA: TGTGCCAGCAGTTACTCACTGATACCCACTGAAGCTTTCTTT